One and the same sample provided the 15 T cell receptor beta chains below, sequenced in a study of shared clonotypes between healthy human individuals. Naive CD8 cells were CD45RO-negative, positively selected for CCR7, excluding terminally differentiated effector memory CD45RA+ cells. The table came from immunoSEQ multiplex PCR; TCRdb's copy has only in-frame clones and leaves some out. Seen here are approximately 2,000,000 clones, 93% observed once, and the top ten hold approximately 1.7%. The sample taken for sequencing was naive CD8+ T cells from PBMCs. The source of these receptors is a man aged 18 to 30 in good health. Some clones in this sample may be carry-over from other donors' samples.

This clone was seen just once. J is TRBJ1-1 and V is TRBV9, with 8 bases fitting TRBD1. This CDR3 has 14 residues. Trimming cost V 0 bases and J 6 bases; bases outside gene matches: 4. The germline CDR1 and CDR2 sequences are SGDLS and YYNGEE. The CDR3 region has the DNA TGTGCCAGCAGCGTAGGGGGGACAGGAGCTGAAGCTTTCTTT. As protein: CASSVGGTGAEAFF.

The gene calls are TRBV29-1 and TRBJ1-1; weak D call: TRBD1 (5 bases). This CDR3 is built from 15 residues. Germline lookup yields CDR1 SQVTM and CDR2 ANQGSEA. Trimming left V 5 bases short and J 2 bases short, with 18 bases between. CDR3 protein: CSVNPPGARNTEAFF. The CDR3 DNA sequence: TGCAGCGTTAATCCTCCTGGGGCGAGAAACACTGAAGCTTTCTTT.

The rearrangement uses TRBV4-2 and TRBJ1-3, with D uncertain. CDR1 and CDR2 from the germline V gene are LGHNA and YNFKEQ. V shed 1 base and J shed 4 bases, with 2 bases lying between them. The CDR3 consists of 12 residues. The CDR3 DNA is TGTGCCAGCAGCCAAGTCGGAAACACCATATATTTT. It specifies CASSQVGNTIYF.

For the CDR3, the DNA is TGTGCCAGCAGCAAACTGGCTAGCGGGACCTACAATGAGCAGTTCTTC. Residues: CASSKLASGTYNEQFF. The genes are TRBV21-1 and TRBJ2-1; the table calls TRBD2, which could not be checked here. TRBV21-1 is a pseudogene. CDR3 length: 16 amino acids.

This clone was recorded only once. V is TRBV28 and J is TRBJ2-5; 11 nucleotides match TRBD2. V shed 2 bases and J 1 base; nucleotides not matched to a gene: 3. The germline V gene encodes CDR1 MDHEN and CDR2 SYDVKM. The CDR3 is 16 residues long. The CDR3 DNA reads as TGTGCCAGCAGTTTAATAGCGGGGGGGCCCCAAGAGACCCAGTACTTC. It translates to CASSLIAGGPQETQYF. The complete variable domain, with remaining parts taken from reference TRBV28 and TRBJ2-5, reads DVKVTQSSRYLVKRTGEKVFLECVQDMDHENMFWYRQDPGLGLRLIYFSYDVKMKEKGDIPEGYSVSREKKERFSLILESASTNQTSMYLCASSLIAGGPQETQYFGPGTRLLVL.

The CDR3: CASSPPKVGTGAYEQYF. The CDR3 DNA is TGCGCCAGCAGCCCCCCAAAGGTCGGGACAGGGGCCTACGAGCAGTACTTC. The V and J genes are TRBV5-1 and TRBJ2-7, with 10 bases fitting TRBD1. Germline V CDR1 and CDR2: SGHRS, YFSETQ. Unmatched junction bases numbered 12, after V lost 4 bases and J lost 2 bases. CDR3 length: 17 amino acids.

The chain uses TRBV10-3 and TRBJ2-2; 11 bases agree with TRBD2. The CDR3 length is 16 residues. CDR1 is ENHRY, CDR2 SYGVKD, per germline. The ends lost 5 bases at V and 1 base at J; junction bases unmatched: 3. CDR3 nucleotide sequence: TGTGCCATCAGTCCGGGACTAGCGGAGAACACCGGGGAGCTGTTTTTT. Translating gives CAISPGLAENTGELFF.

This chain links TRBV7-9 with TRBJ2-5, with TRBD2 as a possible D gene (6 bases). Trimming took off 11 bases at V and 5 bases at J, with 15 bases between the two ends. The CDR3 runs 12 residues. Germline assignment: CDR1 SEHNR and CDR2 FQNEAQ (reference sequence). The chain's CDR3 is CASGGLAETQYF. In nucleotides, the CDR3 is TGTGCCTCCGGAGGGTTAGCTGAGACCCAGTACTTC.

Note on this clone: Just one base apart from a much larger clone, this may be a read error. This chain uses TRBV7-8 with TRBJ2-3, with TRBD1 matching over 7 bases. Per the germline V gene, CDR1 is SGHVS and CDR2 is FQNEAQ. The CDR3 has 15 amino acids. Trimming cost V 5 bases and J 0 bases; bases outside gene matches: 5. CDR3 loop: CASSAGTASTDTQYF. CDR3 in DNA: TGTGCCAGCAGCGCCGGGACAGCTAGCACAGATACGCAGTATTTT. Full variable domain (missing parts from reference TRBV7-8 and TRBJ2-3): GAGVSQSPRYKVAKRGQDVALRCDPISGHVSLFWYQQALGQGPEFLTYFQNEAQLDKSGLPSDRFFAERPEGSVSTLKIQRTQQEDSAVYLCASSAGTASTDTQYFGPGTRLTVL.

Here the CDR3 reads CASSTPGRSQETQYF. The DNA of the CDR3 is TGTGCCAGCAGCACCCCGGGACGCTCGCAAGAGACCCAGTACTTC. This chain uses TRBV7-9 with TRBJ2-5; D possibly matches TRBD1 or TRBD2 (5 bases each). The CDR3 has 15 residues. CDR1 is SEHNR, CDR2 FQNEAQ, per germline (reference sequence). V lost 5 bases and J lost 2, with 15 bases in between.

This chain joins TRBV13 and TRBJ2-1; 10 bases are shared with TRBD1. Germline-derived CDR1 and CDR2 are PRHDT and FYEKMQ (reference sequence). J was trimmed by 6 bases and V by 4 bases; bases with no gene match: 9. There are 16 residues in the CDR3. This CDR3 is CASSSFKDRGFNEQFF. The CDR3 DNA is TGTGCCAGCAGCTCCTTCAAGGACAGGGGGTTCAATGAGCAGTTCTTC.

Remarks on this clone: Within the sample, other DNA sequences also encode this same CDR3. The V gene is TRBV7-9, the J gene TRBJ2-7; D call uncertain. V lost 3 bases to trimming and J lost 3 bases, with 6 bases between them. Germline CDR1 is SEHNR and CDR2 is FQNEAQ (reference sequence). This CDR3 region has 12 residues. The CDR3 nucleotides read TGTGCCAGCAGCTTTGTCAGCTACGAGCAGTACTTC. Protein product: CASSFVSYEQYF.

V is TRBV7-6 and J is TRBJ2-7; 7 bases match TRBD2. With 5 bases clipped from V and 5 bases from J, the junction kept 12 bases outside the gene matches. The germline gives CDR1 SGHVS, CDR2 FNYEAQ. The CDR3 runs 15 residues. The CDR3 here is CASSPGGERLDEQYF. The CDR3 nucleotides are TGTGCCAGCAGCCCTGGGGGGGAGAGGCTGGACGAGCAGTACTTC.

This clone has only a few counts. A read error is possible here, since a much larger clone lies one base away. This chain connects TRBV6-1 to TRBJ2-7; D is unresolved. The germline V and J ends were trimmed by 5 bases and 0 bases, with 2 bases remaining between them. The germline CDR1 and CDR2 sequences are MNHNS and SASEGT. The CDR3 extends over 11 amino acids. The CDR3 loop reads CASSPSYEQYF. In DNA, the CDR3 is TGTGCCAGCAGTCCCTCCTACGAGCAGTACTTC.

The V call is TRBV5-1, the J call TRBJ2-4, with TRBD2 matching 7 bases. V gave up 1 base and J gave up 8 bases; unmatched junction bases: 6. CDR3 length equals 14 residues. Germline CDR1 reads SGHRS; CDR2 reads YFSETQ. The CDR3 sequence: CASSLNSGSDIQYF. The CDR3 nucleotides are TGCGCCAGCAGCTTGAATAGCGGGTCTGACATTCAGTACTTC.